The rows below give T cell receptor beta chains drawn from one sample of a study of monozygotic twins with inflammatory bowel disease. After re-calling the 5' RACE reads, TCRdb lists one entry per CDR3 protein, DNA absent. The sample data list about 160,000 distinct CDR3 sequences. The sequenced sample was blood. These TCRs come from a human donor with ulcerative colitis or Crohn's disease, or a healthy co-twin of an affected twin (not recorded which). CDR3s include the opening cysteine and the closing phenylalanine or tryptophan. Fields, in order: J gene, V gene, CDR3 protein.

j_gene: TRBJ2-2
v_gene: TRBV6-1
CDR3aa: CASSGDREANTGELFF

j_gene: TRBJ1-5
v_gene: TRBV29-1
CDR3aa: CSVRYGTESNQPQHF

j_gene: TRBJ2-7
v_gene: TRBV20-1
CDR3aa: CSARTLNEQYF

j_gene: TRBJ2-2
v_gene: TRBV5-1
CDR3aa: CASSVRGLNTGELFF

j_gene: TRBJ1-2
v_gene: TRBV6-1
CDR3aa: CASTRRLYSARSGGYTF

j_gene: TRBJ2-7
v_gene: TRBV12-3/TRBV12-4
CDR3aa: CASSLRVEGYEQYF

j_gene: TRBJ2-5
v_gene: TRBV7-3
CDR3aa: CASSFSGGALETQYF

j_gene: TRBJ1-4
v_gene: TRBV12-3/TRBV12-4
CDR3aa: CASSYLAPNEKLFF

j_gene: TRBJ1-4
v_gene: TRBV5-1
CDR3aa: CATSDGVNEKLFF

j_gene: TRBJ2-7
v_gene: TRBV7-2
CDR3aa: CASSLGSGYEQYF

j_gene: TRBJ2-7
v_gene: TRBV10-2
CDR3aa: CASTALFGSGDSYEQYF

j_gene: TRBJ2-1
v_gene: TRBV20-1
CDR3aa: CSAPGGYNEQFF

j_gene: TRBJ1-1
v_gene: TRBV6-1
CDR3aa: CASKLNQVITEAFF

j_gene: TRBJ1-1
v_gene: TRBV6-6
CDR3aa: CASSPARDASEAFF

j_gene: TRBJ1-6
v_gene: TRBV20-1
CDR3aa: CSVQGPMNSPLHF

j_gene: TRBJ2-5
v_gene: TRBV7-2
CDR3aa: CASSLAGTYQETQYF

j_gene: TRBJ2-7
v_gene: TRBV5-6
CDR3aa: CASSLQYEQYF

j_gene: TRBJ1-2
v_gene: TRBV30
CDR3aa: CAWSVRRANTFYGYTF

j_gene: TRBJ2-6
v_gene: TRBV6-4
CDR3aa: CATRDTASGANVLTF

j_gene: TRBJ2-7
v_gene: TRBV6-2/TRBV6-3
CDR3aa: CASRPLWAGYEQYF

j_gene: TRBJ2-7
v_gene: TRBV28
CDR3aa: CASSLSVSLYEQYF

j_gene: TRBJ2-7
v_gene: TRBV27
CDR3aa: CASSFTGESYEQYF

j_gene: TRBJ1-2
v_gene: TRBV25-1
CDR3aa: CASSEGERGAWYGYTF

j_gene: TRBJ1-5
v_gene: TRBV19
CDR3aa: CASSRQNSNQPQHF

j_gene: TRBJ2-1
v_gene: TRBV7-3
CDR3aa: CASSLMGGISYNEQFF

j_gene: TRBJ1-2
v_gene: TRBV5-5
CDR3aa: CASSSRATGAYGYTF

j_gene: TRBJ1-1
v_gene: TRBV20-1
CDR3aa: CSARAGASINTEAFF

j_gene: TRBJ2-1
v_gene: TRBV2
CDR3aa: CASSERTSRSSYNEQFF

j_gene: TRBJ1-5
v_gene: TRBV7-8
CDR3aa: CASSPRGAIRRNQPQHF

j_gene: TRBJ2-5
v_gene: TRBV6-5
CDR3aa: CASSYNAELGETQYF

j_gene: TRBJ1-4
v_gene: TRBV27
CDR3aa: CASSFQAGQPNEKLFF

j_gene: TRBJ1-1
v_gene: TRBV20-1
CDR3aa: CTSYSGNTEAFF

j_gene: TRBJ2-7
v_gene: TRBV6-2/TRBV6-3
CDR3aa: CASSTTLPGQGTYEQYF

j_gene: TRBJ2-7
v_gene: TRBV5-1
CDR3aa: CASSLASPAYEQYF

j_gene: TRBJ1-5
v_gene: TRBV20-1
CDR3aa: CSARVGYPQHF

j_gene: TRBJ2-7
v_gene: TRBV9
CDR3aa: CASSAGTGYHEQYF

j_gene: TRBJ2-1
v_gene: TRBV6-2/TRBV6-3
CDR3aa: CASRPSPMGNEQFF

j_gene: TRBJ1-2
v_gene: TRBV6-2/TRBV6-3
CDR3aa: CASSEDSSYAYGYTF

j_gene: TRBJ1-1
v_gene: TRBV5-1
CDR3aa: CASSLGDSSQMNTEAFF

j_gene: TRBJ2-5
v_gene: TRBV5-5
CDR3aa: CASSQRTGAYQETQYF

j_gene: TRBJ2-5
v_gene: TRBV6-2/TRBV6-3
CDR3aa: CASLQLGFPGQETQYF

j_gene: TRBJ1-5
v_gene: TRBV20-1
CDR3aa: CSPSGGLNQPQHF

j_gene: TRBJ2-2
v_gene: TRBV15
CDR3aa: CATRPSGNKGELFF

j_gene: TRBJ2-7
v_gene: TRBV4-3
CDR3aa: CASSQLAGGPIEQYF

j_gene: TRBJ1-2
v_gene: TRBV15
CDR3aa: CATSIGWDGYTF

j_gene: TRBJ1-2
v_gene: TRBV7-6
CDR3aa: CASSLAPDNYGYTF

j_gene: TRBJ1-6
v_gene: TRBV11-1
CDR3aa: CASSLGTAEGSPLHF

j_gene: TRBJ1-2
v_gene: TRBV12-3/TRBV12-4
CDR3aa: CASNPSGRSNYGYTF

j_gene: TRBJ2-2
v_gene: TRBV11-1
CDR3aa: CASSYDRANTGELFF

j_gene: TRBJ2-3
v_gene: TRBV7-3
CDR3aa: CASSLGSYTDTQYF

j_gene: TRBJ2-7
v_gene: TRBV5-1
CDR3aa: CASSTDRVYYEQYF

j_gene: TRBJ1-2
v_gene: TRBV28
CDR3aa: CASSRPDRSFYGYTF

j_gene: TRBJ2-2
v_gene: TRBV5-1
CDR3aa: CASSWSDRTGELFF

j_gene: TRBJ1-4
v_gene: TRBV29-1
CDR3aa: CSVEDPWGGEKLFF

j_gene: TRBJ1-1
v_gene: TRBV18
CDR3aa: CASSRSMELEAFF

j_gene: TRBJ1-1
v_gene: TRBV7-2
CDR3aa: CASSPRWEKNTEAFF

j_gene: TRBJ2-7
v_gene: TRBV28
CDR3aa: CASSGGQGDSYEQYF